Listed below are T cell receptor beta chains from one sample, sequenced in a study of cytomegalovirus exposure and HLA in healthy donors. Data came from immunoSEQ multiplex PCR; TCRdb stores just in-frame clones and leaves some out. Of fewer than 65,000 clones listed, 80% to 90% were seen once; the top ten hold around 16%. Specimen: PBMCs. The receptors were sampled from a woman under 30 in good health and CMV-seronegative. The CDR3 runs from the conserved cysteine through the conserved F or W. Fields, in order: J gene, D gene, V gene, clone size, CDR3 DNA, CDR3 protein. A D gene is named only where the DNA matches it firmly. Some rows mark clone size as missing; the rest say once, few, many or name a class of expanded clone.

TRBJ2-1,TRBD2,TRBV7-9,-,TGTGCCAGCAGCCGCACGGGCGGGGGGTCTGAGCAGTTCTTC,CASSRTGGGSEQFF
TRBJ2-7,-,TRBV7-9,-,TGTGCCAGCAGTTTCGCGTCCTACGAGCAGTACTTC,CASSFASYEQYF
TRBJ1-2,TRBD1,TRBV2,-,TGTGCCAGCAGTTCCAGGGGGCGAGAGGTCTACACCTTC,CASSSRGREVYTF
TRBJ2-2,TRBD1,TRBV30,-,TGTGCCTGGAGTCCCCGAACAGGGGTGAGTGGCACCGGGGAGCTGTTTTTT,CAWSPRTGVSGTGELFF
TRBJ2-3,-,TRBV10-3,once,TGTGCCATCGCTTTAAGGCGGAGCCTTGAAGAAGATACGCAGTATTTT,CAIALRRSLEEDTQYF
TRBJ2-2,TRBD1,TRBV19,-,TGTGCCAGTAGGCTAACCGGGACAGGGGGTGCCGGGGAGCTGTTTTTT,CASRLTGTGGAGELFF
TRBJ1-3,-,TRBV6-1,-,TGTGCCAGCACTGACTTCTTGGTAGATTCCGGAAACACCATATATTTT,CASTDFLVDSGNTIYF
TRBJ1-2,-,TRBV5-4,-,TGTGCCAGCAGCGTGGACAGCAATAACTATGGCTACACCTTC,CASSVDSNNYGYTF
TRBJ2-7,TRBD2,TRBV12-5,-,TGTGCTAGTGGTGGGGGGGGACTAGCGGGGCCCGTCTCCTACGAGCAGTACTTC,CASGGGGLAGPVSYEQYF
TRBJ2-7,-,TRBV5-6,once,TGTGCCAGCAGCTTGGGCGGCTCCGAGCAGTACTTC,CASSLGGSEQYF
TRBJ1-1,-,TRBV11-2,-,TGTGCCAGCAGCTTATCCGGGAACACTGAAGCTTTCTTT,CASSLSGNTEAFF
TRBJ2-1,-,TRBV27,-,TGTGCCAGCAGTTTATTTTCGCGTTCCTCCTACAATGAGCAGTTCTTC,CASSLFSRSSYNEQFF
TRBJ1-2,-,TRBV7-9,-,TGTGCCAGCAGCTTAGGACAGACTAACTATGGCTACACCTTC,CASSLGQTNYGYTF
TRBJ2-7,TRBD1,TRBV2,-,TGTGCCAGCAAAACCGGGACAGGGTTAGCCGAGCAGTACTTC,CASKTGTGLAEQYF
TRBJ1-5,-,TRBV7-2,-,TGTGCCAGCAGCTCCGGTAGCAATCAGCCCCAGCATTTT,CASSSGSNQPQHF
TRBJ1-1,-,TRBV5-5,-,TGTGCCAGCAGCCGACGGGACACTGAAGCTTTCTTT,CASSRRDTEAFF
TRBJ1-5,TRBD1,TRBV30,-,TGTGCCTGGACCGAGGGGGGGACAGGGCTTGCCAATCAGCCCCAGCATTTT,CAWTEGGTGLANQPQHF
TRBJ2-3,TRBD1,TRBV19,-,TGTGCCAGTAGTAGACGGGACAGCCAAAACACAGATACGCAGTATTTT,CASSRRDSQNTDTQYF
TRBJ2-5,TRBD2,TRBV5-6,-,TGTGCCAGCAGGAAGCGGGGGGGCCACGAGACCCAGTACTTC,CASRKRGGHETQYF
TRBJ1-2,-,TRBV28,-,TGTGCCAGCACCCCTCTTGGGGGCTCCTATGGCTACACCTTC,CASTPLGGSYGYTF
TRBJ2-7,-,TRBV6-6,once,TGTGCCAGCGGATCAGGGACCTACGAGCAGTACTTC,CASGSGTYEQYF
TRBJ1-5,-,TRBV4-2,once,TGTGCCAGCAGCCAGGGGCCCTATCAGCCCCAGCATTTT,CASSQGPYQPQHF
TRBJ2-6,-,TRBV25-1,-,TGTGCCAGCAGTGGGGCCTCTGGGGCCAACGTCCTGACTTTC,CASSGASGANVLTF
TRBJ1-1,-,TRBV10-3,once,TGTGCCATCAGTGAGCAAATGACAGGGAACACTGAAGCTTTCTTT,CAISEQMTGNTEAFF
TRBJ2-1,TRBD1,TRBV7-3,-,TGTGCCAGCAGCTCGACCGGGACAGGGTACAATGAGCAGTTCTTC,CASSSTGTGYNEQFF
TRBJ2-2,-,TRBV5-1,-,TGCGCCAGCAGCTTGATCGAGGGAAACACCGGGGAGCTGTTTTTT,CASSLIEGNTGELFF
TRBJ2-5,-,TRBV7-9,-,TGTGCCAGCAGCTCCCTGCGGGGTAAAGAGACCCAGTACTTC,CASSSLRGKETQYF
TRBJ2-2,TRBD2,TRBV10-3,-,TGTGCCATCAGTGAGTCTGCGGGGGGGAACACCGGGGAGCTGTTTTTT,CAISESAGGNTGELFF
TRBJ2-4,-,TRBV7-2,-,TGTGCCAGCAGCCAAAGGAGGGGAAACATTCAGTACTTC,CASSQRRGNIQYF
TRBJ1-4,-,TRBV6-6,once,TGTGCCAGCAGTTACTCTGGAGTTAATGAAAAACTGTTTTTT,CASSYSGVNEKLFF
TRBJ1-3,TRBD1,TRBV6-1,-,TGTGCCAGCAGTTCTCGACAGGGAGGAGGAAACACCATATATTTT,CASSSRQGGGNTIYF
TRBJ1-3,-,TRBV19,-,TGTGCCAGTCGTCTCAGGGCCACTGGAAACACCATATATTTT,CASRLRATGNTIYF
TRBJ1-2,TRBD1,TRBV4-2,-,TGTGCCAGCAGCCCCCCGACAGGGGGTAACTATGGCTACACCTTC,CASSPPTGGNYGYTF
TRBJ2-2,-,TRBV7-8,-,TGTGCCAGCAGCTTAGTAGGGGGGGCTGGGACCGGGGAGCTGTTTTTT,CASSLVGGAGTGELFF
TRBJ2-2,TRBD2,TRBV25-1,-,TGTGCCAGCAGTGAATCCACCCTAGCGGCCAGCGCCGGGGAGCTGTTTTTT,CASSESTLAASAGELFF
TRBJ2-2,-,TRBV2,-,TGTGCCAGCAGTGTTGAGACTCGAATCGGGCTGTTTTTT,CASSVETRIGLFF
TRBJ2-1,TRBD2,TRBV9,-,TGTGCCAGCAGCGTGGCGGGAGCTACCTACAATGAGCAGTTCTTC,CASSVAGATYNEQFF
TRBJ1-2,-,TRBV18,few,TGTGCCAGCTCACCACAGGGAGACAACTATGGCTACACCTTC,CASSPQGDNYGYTF
TRBJ1-4,-,TRBV6-6,-,TGTGCCAGCAGTTTACCTCGAAGGGGTGGCGAAAAACTGTTTTTT,CASSLPRRGGEKLFF
TRBJ2-7,TRBD2,TRBV28,-,TGTGCCAGCAGTCCTTTGGGGCTAGCGGGAGGGAAGGCCGAGCAGTACTTC,CASSPLGLAGGKAEQYF
TRBJ1-1,-,TRBV10-2,-,TGCGCCAGCCAAAGGCAGGGTGCTACTGAAGCTTTCTTT,CASQRQGATEAFF
TRBJ2-3,TRBD2,TRBV5-6,once,TGTGCCAGCAGCTCTTGGACTAGCCCAGATACGCAGTATTTT,CASSSWTSPDTQYF
TRBJ1-3,TRBD1,TRBV5-5,-,TGTGCCAGCAGCTTGCAGGCAGGGGGTGGAAACACCATATATTTT,CASSLQAGGGNTIYF
TRBJ1-1,-,TRBV28,-,TGTGCCAGCAGTCCGAGGAACACTGAAGCTTTCTTT,CASSPRNTEAFF
TRBJ1-6,TRBD1,TRBV6-1,-,TGTGCCAGCTCCCCAGACAGGGGGGGATCACCCCTCCACTTT,CASSPDRGGSPLHF
TRBJ1-1,-,TRBV4-1,-,TGCGCCAGCAGCCAAGGCGTAGGCGGGATCATGAACACTGAAGCTTTCTTT,CASSQGVGGIMNTEAFF
TRBJ2-3,-,TRBV11-2,-,TGTGCCACCAGCACCTGGGAGATTAGCACAGATACGCAGTATTTT,CATSTWEISTDTQYF
TRBJ1-1,TRBD1,TRBV7-8,-,TGTGCCAGCAGCTTCGAGGGGGCTGCGGCTTTCTTT,CASSFEGAAAFF
TRBJ1-4,TRBD1,TRBV7-9,-,TGTGCCAGCAGCGCTCGAGCGACAGGGGCAAATGAAAAACTGTTTTTT,CASSARATGANEKLFF
TRBJ2-3,-,TRBV19,-,TGTGCCAGTAGTATAGATCCAGGCGGGTTATTGGATACGCAGTATTTT,CASSIDPGGLLDTQYF
TRBJ2-7,-,TRBV6-5,-,TGTGCCAGCAGTTACTCGGCTAGCTCCTACGAGCAGTACTTC,CASSYSASSYEQYF
TRBJ2-2,-,TRBV18,-,TGTGCCAGCTCACTAAACACAGGGAACACCGGGGAGCTGTTTTTT,CASSLNTGNTGELFF
TRBJ2-7,-,TRBV7-8,many,TGTGCCAGCAGCTTAGGCGGTTCTGAGGAGCAGTACTTC,CASSLGGSEEQYF